The T cell receptor beta chain described here comes from a study of monozygotic twins with inflammatory bowel disease. Total RNA input per TCR library was around 3,500 ng. Two nested PCRs, of 16 and 9 cycles, processed TCRalpha and TCRbeta cDNA. TCRdb derives one entry per CDR3 protein from the 5' RACE reads, leaving out DNA. The table gives 170,000 or so distinct CDR3 sequences; the top ten clones make up about 7.4% of it. General study results and limits: IBD patients, compared with healthy twins, shared fewer clonotypes with others (especially with disease activity).

Worth noting for this clonotype: The antigen is not known.

The CDR3 extends over 13 amino acids. Germline V gene sequence: CDR1 MNHEY, CDR2 SVGAGI. Sequencing input: blood. The V call is TRBV6-5, the J call TRBJ2-1; the D call of TRBD2 rests on TCRdb alone, since no DNA is present to check it. The sequence derives from a human donor with ulcerative colitis or Crohn's disease, or a healthy co-twin of an affected twin (not recorded which). CDR3 amino acids: CASSYPLADEQFF.